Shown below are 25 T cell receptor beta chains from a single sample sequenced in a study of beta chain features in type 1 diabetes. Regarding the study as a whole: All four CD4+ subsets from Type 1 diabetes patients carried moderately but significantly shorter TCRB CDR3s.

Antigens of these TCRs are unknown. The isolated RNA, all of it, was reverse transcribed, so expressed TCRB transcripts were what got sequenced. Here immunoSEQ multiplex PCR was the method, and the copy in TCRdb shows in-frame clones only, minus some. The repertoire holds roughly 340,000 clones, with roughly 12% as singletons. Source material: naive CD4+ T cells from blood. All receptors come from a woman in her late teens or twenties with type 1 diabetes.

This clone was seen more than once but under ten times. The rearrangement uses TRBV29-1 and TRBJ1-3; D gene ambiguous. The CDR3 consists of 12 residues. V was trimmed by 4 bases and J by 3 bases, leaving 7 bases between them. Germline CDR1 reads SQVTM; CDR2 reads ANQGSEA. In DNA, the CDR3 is TGCAGCGTTGTATTTAATGGAAACACCATATATTTT. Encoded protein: CSVVFNGNTIYF. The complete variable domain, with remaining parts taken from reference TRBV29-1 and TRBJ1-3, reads SAVISQKPSRDICQRGTSLTIQCQVDSQVTMMFWYRQQPGQSLTLIATANQGSEATYESGFVIDKFPISRPNLTFSTLTVSNMSPEDSSIYLCSVVFNGNTIYFGEGSWLTVV.

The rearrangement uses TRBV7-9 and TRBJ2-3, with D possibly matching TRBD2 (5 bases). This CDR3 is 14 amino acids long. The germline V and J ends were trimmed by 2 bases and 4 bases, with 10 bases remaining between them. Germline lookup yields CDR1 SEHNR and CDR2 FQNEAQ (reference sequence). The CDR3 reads CASSLPLAPDTQYF. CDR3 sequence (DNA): TGTGCCAGCAGCTTACCCCTAGCCCCAGATACGCAGTATTTT.

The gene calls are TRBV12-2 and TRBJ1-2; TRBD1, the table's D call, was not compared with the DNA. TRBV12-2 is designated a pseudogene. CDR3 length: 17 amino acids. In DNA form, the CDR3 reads TGTGCAAGTCGCTCCAAGGTTGGGGGCAGGCTTAACTATGGCTACACCTTC. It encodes CASRSKVGGRLNYGYTF.

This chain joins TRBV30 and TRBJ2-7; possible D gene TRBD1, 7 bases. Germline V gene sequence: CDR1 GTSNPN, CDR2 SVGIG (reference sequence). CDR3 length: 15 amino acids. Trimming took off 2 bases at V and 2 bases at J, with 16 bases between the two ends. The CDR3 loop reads CAWSKGGGDTYEQYF. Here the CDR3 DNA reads TGTGCCTGGAGTAAAGGAGGGGGCGATACCTACGAGCAGTACTTC.

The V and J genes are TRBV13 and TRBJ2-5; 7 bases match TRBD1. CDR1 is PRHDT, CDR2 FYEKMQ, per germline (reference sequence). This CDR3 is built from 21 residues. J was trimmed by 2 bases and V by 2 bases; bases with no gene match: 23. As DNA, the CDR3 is TGTGCCAGCAGCTTAACAGTGTTGTGCAGGGGGTTTCCAGGACTGCAAGAGACCCAGTACTTC. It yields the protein CASSLTVLCRGFPGLQETQYF.

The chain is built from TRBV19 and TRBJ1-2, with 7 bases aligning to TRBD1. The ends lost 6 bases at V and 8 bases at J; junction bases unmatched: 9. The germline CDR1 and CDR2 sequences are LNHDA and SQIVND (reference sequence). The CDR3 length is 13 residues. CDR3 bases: TGTGCCAGTAGGAACGACAGGGTGGGCGGCTACACCTTC. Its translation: CASRNDRVGGYTF.

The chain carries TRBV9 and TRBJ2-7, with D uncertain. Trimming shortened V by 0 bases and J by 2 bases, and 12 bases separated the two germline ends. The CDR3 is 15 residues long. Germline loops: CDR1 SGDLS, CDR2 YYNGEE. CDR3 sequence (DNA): TGTGCCAGCAGCGTAGGGGTGCTTAGCCCCTACGAGCAGTACTTC. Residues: CASSVGVLSPYEQYF.

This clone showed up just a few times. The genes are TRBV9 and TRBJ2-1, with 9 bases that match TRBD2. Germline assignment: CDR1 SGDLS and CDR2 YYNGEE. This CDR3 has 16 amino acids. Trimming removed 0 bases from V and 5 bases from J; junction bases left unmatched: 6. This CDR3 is CASSVGLAGRNNEQFF. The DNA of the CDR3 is TGTGCCAGCAGCGTAGGCCTAGCGGGGCGTAACAATGAGCAGTTCTTC.

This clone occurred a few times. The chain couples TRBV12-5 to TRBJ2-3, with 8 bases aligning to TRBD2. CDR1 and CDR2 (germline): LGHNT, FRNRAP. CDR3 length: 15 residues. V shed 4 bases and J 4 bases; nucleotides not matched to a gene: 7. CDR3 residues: CASGYGLAISDTQYF. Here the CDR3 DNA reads TGTGCTAGTGGTTACGGACTAGCAATATCAGATACGCAGTATTTT.

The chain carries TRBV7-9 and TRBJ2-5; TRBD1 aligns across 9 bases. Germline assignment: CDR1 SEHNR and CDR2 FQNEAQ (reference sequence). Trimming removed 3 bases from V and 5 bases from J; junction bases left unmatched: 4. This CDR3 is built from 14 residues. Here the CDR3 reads CASSFGTGTETQYF. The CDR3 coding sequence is TGTGCCAGCAGCTTCGGGACAGGGACGGAGACCCAGTACTTC.

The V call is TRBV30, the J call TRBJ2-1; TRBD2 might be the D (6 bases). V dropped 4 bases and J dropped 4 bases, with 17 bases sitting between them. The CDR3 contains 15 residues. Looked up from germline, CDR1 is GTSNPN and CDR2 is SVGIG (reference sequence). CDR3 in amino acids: CAWNPGAGKYNEQFF. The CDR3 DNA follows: TGTGCCTGGAACCCCGGGGCGGGAAAGTACAATGAGCAGTTCTTC. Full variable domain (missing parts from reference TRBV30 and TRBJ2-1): SQTIHQWPATLVQPVGSPLSLECTVEGTSNPNLYWYRQAAGRGLQLLFYSVGIGQISSEVPQNLSASRPQDRQFILSSKKLLLSDSGFYLCAWNPGAGKYNEQFFGPGTRLTVL.

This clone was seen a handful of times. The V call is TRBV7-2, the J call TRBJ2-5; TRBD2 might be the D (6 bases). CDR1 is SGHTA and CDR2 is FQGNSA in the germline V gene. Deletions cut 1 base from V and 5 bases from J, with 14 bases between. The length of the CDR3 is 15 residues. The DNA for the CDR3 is TGTGCCAGCAGCTTAGGTTCAGGGCTAGCGGAGACCCAGTACTTC. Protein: CASSLGSGLAETQYF.

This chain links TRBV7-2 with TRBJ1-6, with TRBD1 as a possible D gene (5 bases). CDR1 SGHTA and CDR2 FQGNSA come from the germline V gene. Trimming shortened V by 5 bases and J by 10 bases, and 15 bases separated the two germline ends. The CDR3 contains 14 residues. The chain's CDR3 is CASSPRGGESPLHF. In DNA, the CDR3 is TGTGCCAGCAGCCCAAGAGGAGGGGAGTCACCCCTCCACTTT.

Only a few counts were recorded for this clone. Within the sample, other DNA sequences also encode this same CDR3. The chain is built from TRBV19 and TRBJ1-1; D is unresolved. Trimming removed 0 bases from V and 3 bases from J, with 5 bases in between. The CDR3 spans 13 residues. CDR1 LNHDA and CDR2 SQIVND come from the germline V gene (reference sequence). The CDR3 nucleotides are TGTGCCAGTAGTATAGATCGGGACACTGAAGCTTTCTTT. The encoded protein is CASSIDRDTEAFF.

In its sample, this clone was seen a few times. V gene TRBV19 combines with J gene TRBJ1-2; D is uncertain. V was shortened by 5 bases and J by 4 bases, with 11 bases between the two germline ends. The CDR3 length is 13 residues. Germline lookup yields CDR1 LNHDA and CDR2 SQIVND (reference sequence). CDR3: CASSWPGSYGYTF. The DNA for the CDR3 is TGTGCCAGTAGTTGGCCGGGGAGCTATGGCTACACCTTC.

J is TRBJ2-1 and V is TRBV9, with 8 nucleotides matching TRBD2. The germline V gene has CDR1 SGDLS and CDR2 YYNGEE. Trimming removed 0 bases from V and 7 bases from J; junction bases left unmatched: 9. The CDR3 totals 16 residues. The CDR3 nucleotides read TGTGCCAGCAGCGTAGGGGTTAGCGGGAATAATAATGAGCAGTTCTTC. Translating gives CASSVGVSGNNNEQFF.

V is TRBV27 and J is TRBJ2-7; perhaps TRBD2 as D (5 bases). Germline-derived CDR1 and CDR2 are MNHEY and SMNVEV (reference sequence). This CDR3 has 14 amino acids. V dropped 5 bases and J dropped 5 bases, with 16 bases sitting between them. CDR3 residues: CASSRGLGYDEQYF. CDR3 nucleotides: TGTGCCAGCAGTCGAGGGCTTGGCTACGACGAGCAGTACTTC.

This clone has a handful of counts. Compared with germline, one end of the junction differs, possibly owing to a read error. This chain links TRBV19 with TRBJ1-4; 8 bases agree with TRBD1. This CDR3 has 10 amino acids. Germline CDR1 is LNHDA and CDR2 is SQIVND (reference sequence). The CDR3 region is CGTGTEKLFF. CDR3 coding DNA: TGCGGGACAGGTACAGAAAAACTGTTTTTT.

Here the CDR3 DNA reads TGTGCCAGCAGCTTCCTCTCGCGACAGGGCCGTATCGGGACCCAGTACTTC. Residues: CASSFLSRQGRIGTQYF. The chain links TRBV7-2 to TRBJ2-5; TRBD1 agrees at 7 bases. The CDR3 is 17 residues long. Looked up from germline, CDR1 is SGHTA and CDR2 is FQGNSA. With 3 bases clipped from V and 7 bases from J, the junction kept 17 bases outside the gene matches.

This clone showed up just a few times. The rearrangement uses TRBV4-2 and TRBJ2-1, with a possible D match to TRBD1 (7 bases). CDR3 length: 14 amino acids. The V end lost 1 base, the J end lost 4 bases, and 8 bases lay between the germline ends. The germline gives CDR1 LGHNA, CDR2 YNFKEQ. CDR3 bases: TGTGCCAGCAGCCAAGCAGGGGGGTACAATGAGCAGTTCTTC. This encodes CASSQAGGYNEQFF.

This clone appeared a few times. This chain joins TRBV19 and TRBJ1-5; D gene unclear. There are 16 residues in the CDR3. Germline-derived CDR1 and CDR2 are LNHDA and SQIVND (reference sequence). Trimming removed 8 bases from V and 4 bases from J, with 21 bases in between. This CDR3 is CASDARPAVQNQPQHF. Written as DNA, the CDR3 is TGTGCCAGTGACGCCCGACCCGCGGTTCAGAATCAGCCCCAGCATTTT. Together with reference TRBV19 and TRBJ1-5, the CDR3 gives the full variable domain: DGGITQSPKYLFRKEGQNVTLSCEQNLNHDAMYWYRQDPGQGLRLIYYSQIVNDFQKGDIAEGYSVSREKKESFPLTVTSAQKNPTAFYLCASDARPAVQNQPQHFGDGTRLSIL.

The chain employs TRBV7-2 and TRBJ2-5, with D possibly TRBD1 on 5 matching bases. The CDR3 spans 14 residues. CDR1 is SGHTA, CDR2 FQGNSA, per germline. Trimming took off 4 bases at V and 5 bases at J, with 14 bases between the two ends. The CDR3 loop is CASSSASGLETQYF. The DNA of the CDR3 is TGTGCCAGCAGCTCCGCTTCAGGGCTTGAGACCCAGTACTTC.

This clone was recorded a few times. This chain's CDR3 is CASSPGQLAKNIQYF. CDR3 DNA sequence: TGTGCCAGCAGTCCGGGACAACTAGCCAAAAACATTCAGTACTTC. This rearrangement joins TRBV7-9 to TRBJ2-4, with D possibly TRBD1 on 6 matching bases. The CDR3 sequence is 15 residues long. In germline, CDR1 is SEHNR, CDR2 FQNEAQ (reference sequence). V was clipped by 6 bases and J by 0 bases, with 12 bases between them.

The CDR3 region is CSAGKQDSYEQYF. The CDR3, as DNA: TGCAGCGCTGGGAAACAGGACTCCTACGAGCAGTACTTC. The V call is TRBV29-1, the J call TRBJ2-7, with TRBD1 as a possible D gene (5 bases). Trimming shortened V by 7 bases and J by 0 bases, and 13 bases separated the two germline ends. The germline V gene encodes CDR1 SQVTM and CDR2 ANQGSEA. This CDR3 is built from 13 residues.

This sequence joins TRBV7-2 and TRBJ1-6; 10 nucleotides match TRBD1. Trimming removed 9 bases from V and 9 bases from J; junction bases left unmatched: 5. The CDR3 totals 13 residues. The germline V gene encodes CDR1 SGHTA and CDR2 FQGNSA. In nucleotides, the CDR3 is TGTGCCAGTGGGACAGGGGTCGTTTCACCCCTCCACTTT. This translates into CASGTGVVSPLHF.